This T cell receptor (beta chain) was recorded in a study of cytomegalovirus exposure and HLA in healthy donors. 60 Vbeta and 13 Jbeta primers were used in PCR. Only in-frame clones appear in the TCRdb table, and some are missing; sequencing was by immunoSEQ multiplex PCR. The clone table shows 150,000 to 200,000 clones, with the ten largest holding around 1.2%. CDR3 length equals 13 residues. Trimming pared 2 bases from V and 7 bases from J, leaving 8 bases between. Germline V gene sequence: CDR1 LGHNT, CDR2 FRNRAP. V usage is TRBV12-5 and J usage is TRBJ2-2; no clear D. Source material: PBMCs. The receptor's source is a woman aged 55-70 years in good health and CMV-seronegative. CDR3 in amino acids: CASGLPGDGELFF. The CDR3 coding sequence is TGTGCTAGTGGTTTGCCAGGCGACGGGGAGCTGTTTTTT.